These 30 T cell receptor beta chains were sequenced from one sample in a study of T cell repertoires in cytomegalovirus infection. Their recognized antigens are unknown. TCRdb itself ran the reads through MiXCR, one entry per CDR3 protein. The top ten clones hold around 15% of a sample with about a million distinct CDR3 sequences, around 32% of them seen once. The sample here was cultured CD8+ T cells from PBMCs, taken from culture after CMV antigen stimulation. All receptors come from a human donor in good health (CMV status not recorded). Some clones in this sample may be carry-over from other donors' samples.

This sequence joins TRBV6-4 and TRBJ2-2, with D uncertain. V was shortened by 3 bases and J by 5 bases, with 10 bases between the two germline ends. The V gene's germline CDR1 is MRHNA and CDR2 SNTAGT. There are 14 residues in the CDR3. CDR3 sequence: CASSEAPATGELFF. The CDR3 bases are TGTGCCAGCAGTGAGGCTCCCGCGACCGGGGAGCTGTTTTTT.

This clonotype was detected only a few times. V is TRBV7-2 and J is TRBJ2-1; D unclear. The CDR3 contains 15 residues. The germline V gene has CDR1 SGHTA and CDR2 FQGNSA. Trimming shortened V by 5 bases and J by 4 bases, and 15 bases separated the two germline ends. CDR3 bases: TGTGCCAGCAGCCCCTCGGGCGATAAGTACAATGAGCAGTTCTTC. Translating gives CASSPSGDKYNEQFF. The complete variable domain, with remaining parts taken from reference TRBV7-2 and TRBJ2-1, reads GAGVSQSPSNKVTEKGKDVELRCDPISGHTALYWYRQSLGQGLEFLIYFQGNSAPDKSGLPSDRFSAERTGGSVSTLTIQRTQQEDSAVYLCASSPSGDKYNEQFFGPGTRLTVL.

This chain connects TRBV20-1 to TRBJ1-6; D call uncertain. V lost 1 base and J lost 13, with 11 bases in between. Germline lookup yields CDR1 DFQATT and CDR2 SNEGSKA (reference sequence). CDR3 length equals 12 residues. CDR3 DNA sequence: TGCAGTGCTAGAGGACGACTGGGTCCCCTCCACTTT. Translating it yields CSARGRLGPLHF.

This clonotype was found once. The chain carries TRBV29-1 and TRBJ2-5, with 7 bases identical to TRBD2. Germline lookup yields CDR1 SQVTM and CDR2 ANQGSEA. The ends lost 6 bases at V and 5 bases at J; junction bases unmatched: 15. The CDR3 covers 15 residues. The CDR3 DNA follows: TGCAGCGTCCCCCGTTGGAGCGGGGTGGGGGAGACCCAGTACTTC. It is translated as CSVPRWSGVGETQYF.

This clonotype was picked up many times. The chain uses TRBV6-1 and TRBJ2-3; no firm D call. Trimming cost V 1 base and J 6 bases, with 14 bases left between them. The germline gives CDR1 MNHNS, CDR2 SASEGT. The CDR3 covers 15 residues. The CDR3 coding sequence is TGTGCCAGCAGTGAAGTAGTAGCCGTCGGTGATACGCAGTATTTT. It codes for CASSEVVAVGDTQYF.

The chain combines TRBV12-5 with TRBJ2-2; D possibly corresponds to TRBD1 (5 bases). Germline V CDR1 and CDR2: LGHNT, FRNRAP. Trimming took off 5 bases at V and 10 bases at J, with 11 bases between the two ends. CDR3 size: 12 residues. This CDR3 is CASGRGIEELFF. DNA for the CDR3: TGTGCTAGTGGTAGGGGTATTGAGGAGCTGTTTTTT.

CDR3 nucleotide sequence: TGTGCCAGCCTGTTACAGGGGAGCACAGATACGCAGTATTTT. As protein: CASLLQGSTDTQYF. The chain recombines TRBV7-6 with TRBJ2-3; TRBD1 agrees at 7 bases. Trimming at V came to 8 bases and at J to 0 bases, leaving 5 bases not matched to a gene. The CDR3 is made up of 14 amino acids. Per the germline V gene, CDR1 is SGHVS and CDR2 is FNYEAQ.

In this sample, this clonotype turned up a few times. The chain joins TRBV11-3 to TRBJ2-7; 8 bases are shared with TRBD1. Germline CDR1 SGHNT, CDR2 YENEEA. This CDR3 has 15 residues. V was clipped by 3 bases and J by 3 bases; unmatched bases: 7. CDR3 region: CASSFLDRGLYEQYV. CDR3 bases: TGTGCCAGCAGCTTCCTTGACAGGGGCCTCTACGAGCAGTACGTC.

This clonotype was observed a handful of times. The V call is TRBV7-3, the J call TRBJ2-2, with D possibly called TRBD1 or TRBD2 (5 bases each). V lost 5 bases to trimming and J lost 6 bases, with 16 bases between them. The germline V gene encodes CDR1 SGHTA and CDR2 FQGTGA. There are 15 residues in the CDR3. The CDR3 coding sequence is TGTGCCAGCAGCGACGCCATCCGAGGGGCCGGGGAGCTGTTTTTT. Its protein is CASSDAIRGAGELFF.

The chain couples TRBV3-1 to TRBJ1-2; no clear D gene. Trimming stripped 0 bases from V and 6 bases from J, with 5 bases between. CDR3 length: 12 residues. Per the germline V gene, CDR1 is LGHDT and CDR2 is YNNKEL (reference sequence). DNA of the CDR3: TGTGCCAGCAGCCAAGATGAGGATGGCTACACCTTC. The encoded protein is CASSQDEDGYTF.

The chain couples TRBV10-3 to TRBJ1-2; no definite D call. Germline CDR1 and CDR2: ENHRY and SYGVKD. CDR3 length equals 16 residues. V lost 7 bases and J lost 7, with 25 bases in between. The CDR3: CAITQSLGRGGAGYTF. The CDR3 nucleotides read TGTGCCATCACCCAGTCGTTGGGGAGAGGAGGTGCTGGCTACACCTTC.

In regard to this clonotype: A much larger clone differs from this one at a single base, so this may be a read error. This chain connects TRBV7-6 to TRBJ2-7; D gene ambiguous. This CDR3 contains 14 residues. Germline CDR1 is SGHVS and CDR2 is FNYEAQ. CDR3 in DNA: TGTGCCAGCAGCTTCAGTTTTTCTGGCTACGAGCAGTGCTTC. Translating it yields CASSFSFSGYEQCF.

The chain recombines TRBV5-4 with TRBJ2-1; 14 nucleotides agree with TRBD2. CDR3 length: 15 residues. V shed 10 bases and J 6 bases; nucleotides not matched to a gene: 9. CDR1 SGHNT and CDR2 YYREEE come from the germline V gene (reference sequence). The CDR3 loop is CAGSKGLAGVNEQFF. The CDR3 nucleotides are TGTGCCGGCTCAAAGGGACTAGCGGGGGTCAATGAGCAGTTCTTC.

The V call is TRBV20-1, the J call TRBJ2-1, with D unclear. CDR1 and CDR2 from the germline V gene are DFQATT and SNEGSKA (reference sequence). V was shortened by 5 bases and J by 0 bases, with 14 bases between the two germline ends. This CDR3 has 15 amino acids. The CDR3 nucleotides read TGCAGTGCTCCATCAGCAGCCAGCTCCTACAATGAGCAGTTCTTC. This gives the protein CSAPSAASSYNEQFF.

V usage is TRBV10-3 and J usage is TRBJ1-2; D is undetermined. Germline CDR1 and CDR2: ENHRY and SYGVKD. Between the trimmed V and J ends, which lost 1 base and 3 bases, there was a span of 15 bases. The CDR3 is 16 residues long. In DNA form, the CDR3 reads TGTGCCATCAGTGAGTTGATTTCGGAAGCATACTATGGCTACACCTTC. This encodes CAISELISEAYYGYTF.

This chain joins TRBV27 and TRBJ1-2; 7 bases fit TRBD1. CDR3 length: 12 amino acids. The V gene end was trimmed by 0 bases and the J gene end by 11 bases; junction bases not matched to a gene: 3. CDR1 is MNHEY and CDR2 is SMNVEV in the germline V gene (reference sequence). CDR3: CASSLSGTAYTF. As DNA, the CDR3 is TGTGCCAGCAGTTTATCCGGGACAGCATACACCTTC.

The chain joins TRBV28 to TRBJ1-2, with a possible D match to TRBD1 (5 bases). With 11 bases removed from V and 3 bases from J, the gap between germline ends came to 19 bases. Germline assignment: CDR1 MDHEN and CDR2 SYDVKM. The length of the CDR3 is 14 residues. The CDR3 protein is CASQGSGRDYGYTF. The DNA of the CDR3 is TGTGCCTCCCAGGGCTCCGGGCGGGACTATGGCTACACCTTC.

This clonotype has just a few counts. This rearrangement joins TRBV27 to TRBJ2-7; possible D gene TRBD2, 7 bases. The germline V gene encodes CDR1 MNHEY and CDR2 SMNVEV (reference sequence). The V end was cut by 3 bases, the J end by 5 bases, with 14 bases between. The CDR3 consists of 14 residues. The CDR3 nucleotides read TGTGCCAGCAGTTTTAGGGGGGGCTCTGACGAGCAGTACGTC. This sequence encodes CASSFRGGSDEQYV.

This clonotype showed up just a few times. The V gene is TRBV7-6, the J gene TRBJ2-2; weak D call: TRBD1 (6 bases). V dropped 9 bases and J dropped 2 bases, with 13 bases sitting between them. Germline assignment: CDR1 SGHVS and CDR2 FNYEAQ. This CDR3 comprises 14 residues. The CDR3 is CASTRDTNTGELFF. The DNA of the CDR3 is TGTGCCAGTACCCGGGACACAAACACCGGGGAGCTGTTTTTT.

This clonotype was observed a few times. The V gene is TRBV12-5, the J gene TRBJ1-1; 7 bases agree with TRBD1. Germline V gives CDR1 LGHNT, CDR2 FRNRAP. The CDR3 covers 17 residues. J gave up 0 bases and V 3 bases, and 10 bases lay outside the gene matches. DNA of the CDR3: TGTGCTAGTGGTTTCTCGGTGGGACAGCCCATGAACACTGAAGCTTTCTTT. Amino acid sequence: CASGFSVGQPMNTEAFF.

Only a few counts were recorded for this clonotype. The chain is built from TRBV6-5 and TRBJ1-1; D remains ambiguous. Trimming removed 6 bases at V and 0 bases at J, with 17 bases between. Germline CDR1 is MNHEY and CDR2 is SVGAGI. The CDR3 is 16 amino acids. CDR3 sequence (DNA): TGTGCCAGCAGCCCGGACGGCTGGATGATGAACACTGAAGCTTTCTTT. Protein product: CASSPDGWMMNTEAFF.

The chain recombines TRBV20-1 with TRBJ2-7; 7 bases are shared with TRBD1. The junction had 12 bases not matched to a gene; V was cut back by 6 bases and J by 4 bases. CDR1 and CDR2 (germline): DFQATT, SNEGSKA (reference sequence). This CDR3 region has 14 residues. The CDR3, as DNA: TGCAGTGCCCCAGCCGGGACAGAATTATACGAGCAGTACTTC. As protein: CSAPAGTELYEQYF.

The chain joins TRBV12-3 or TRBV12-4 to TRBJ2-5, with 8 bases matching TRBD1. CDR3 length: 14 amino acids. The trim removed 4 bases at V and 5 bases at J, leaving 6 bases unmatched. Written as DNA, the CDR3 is TGTGCCAGCAGTTCCCCAGGGGGCCCGGAGACCCAGTACTTC. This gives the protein CASSSPGGPETQYF.

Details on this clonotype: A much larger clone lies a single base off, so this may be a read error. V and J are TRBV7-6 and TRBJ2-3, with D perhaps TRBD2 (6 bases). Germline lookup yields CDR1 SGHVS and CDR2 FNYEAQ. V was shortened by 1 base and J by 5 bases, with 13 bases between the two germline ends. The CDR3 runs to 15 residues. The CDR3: CASSLVLAVRDTQYF. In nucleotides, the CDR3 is TGTGCCAGCAGCTTAGTTTTAGCGGTGAGAGATACGCAGTATTTT.

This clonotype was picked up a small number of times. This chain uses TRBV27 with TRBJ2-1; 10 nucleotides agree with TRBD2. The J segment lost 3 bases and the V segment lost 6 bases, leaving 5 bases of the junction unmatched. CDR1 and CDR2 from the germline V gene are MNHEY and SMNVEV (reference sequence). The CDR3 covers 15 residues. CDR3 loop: CASRSSGGGYNEQFF. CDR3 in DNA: TGTGCCAGCAGGTCAAGCGGGGGGGGCTACAATGAGCAGTTCTTC.

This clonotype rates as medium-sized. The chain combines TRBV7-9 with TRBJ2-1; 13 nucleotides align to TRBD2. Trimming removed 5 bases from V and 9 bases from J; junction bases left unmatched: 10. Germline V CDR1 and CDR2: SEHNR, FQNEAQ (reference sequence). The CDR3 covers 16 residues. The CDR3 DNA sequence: TGTGCCAGCAGCCCCCCGACTAGCGGGGGGTGGGGTGAGCAGTTCTTC. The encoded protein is CASSPPTSGGWGEQFF. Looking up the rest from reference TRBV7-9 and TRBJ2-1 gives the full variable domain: DTGVSQNPRHKITKRGQNVTFRCDPISEHNRLYWYRQTLGQGPEFLTYFQNEAQLEKSRLLSDRFSAERPKGSFSTLEIQRTEQGDSAMYLCASSPPTSGGWGEQFFGPGTRLTVL.

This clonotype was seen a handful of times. In nucleotides, the CDR3 is TGTGCCAGCAGCTTCCCCGGACCCGAAACCTCCTACGAGCAGTACTTC. This codes for CASSFPGPETSYEQYF. The chain joins TRBV7-9 to TRBJ2-7; D unresolved. The CDR3 sequence is 16 residues long. The V end was cut by 3 bases, the J end by 0 bases, with 15 bases between. Germline CDR1 is SEHNR and CDR2 is FQNEAQ (reference sequence).

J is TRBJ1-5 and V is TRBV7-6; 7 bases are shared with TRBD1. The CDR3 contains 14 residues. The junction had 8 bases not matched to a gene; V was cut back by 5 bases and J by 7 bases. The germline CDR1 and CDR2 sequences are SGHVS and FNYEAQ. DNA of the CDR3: TGTGCCAGCAGCCCCGGCGACAGGGAGCAGCCCCAGCATTTT. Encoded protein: CASSPGDREQPQHF.

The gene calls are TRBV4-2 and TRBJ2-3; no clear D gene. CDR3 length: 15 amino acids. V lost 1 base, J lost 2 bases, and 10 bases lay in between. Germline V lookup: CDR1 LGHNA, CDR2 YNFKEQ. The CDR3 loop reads CASSQGNFNTDTQYF. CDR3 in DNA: TGTGCCAGCAGCCAAGGAAACTTCAACACAGATACGCAGTATTTT.

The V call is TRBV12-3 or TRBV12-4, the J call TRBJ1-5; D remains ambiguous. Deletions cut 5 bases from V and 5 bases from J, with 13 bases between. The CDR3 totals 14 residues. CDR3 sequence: CASSPPLGYQPQHF. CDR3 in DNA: TGTGCCAGCAGTCCTCCCTTGGGATATCAGCCCCAGCATTTT.